A selection of T cell receptor beta chains follows, all from one sample in a study of identical twins. TCRdb re-analysed the 5' RACE reads in MiXCR, keeping a single row per CDR3 protein. This table has roughly 720,000 distinct CDR3 sequences, 15% to 20% appearing once. The data also belong to a second study, concerning T cells expressing NK-cell markers.

Input material: PBMCs. The receptors were sampled from a woman aged 18 to 35 in good health. CDR3s include the opening cysteine and the closing phenylalanine or tryptophan. A D gene is named only where the DNA matches it firmly. Not all rows give a size; the values are once, few, many and, for expanded clones, a class.

D: NA
V: TRBV5-1
J: TRBJ2-7
size: NA
DNA: TGCGCCAGCGGAGCAGGGTACTACGAGCAGTACTTC
CDR3: CASGAGYYEQYF

D: TRBD1
V: TRBV20-1
J: TRBJ2-7
size: NA
DNA: TGCAGTGCTTGGGACAGGGGGTACTACGAGCAGTACTTC
CDR3: CSAWDRGYYEQYF

D: TRBD2
V: TRBV5-6
J: TRBJ2-1
size: few
DNA: TGTGCCAGCAGCCGGACTAGCGGGGTCTATGAGCAGTTCTTC
CDR3: CASSRTSGVYEQFF

D: TRBD2
V: TRBV11-2
J: TRBJ2-7
size: NA
DNA: TGTGCCAGCAGCTTAGATCGAGGACTAGCGAAAACCTACGAGCAGTACTTC
CDR3: CASSLDRGLAKTYEQYF

D: NA
V: TRBV12-3/TRBV12-4
J: TRBJ2-1
size: few
DNA: TGTGCCAGCAGTTTTGGCGGAAACTCCTACAATGAGCAGTTCTTC
CDR3: CASSFGGNSYNEQFF

D: NA
V: TRBV7-9
J: TRBJ1-1
size: NA
DNA: TGTGCCAGCAGCTTAGGGGGCTGGGGGAACACTGAAGCTTTCTTT
CDR3: CASSLGGWGNTEAFF

D: NA
V: TRBV7-9
J: TRBJ2-7
size: NA
DNA: TGTGCCAGCAGCTTAGTTCCCCATTGGCCCTACGAGCAGTACTTC
CDR3: CASSLVPHWPYEQYF

D: TRBD2
V: TRBV15
J: TRBJ2-3
size: few
DNA: TGTGCCACCAGCAGAGAGGGCTCGCTAGCGGGATCTGATACGCAGTATTTT
CDR3: CATSREGSLAGSDTQYF

D: NA
V: TRBV5-1
J: TRBJ2-3
size: few
DNA: TGCGCCAGCAGCTTGGTGGGGGCCAGTGCAGATACGCAGTATTTT
CDR3: CASSLVGASADTQYF

D: NA
V: TRBV5-4
J: TRBJ2-5
size: few
DNA: TGTGCCAGCAGCTCCCAGGGGACCGCTGGAAAGACCCAGTACTTC
CDR3: CASSSQGTAGKTQYF

D: TRBD2
V: TRBV7-2
J: TRBJ2-5
size: many
DNA: TGTGCCAGCAGCTTCCAGGGTGGGGAGGGGGAGACCCAGTACTTC
CDR3: CASSFQGGEGETQYF

D: NA
V: TRBV20-1
J: TRBJ2-5
size: NA
DNA: TGCAGTGCCTGGAGCGGTGGAGAGACCCAGTACTTC
CDR3: CSAWSGGETQYF

D: NA
V: TRBV5-4
J: TRBJ1-1
size: NA
DNA: TGTGCCAGCAGCCACGACACCTTTGAAGCTTTCTTT
CDR3: CASSHDTFEAFF

D: TRBD2
V: TRBV18
J: TRBJ2-5
size: few
DNA: TGTGCCAGCTCACTGATTCTAGCGGGAGCGGAGACCCAGTACTTC
CDR3: CASSLILAGAETQYF

D: NA
V: TRBV29-1
J: TRBJ2-7
size: few
DNA: TGCAGCGTTGAAGTCTACCCCGGGGAGCAGTACTTC
CDR3: CSVEVYPGEQYF

D: NA
V: TRBV5-1
J: TRBJ1-5
size: NA
DNA: TGCGCCAGCAGCTTGCTTGGACAGAGCAATCAGCCCCAGCATTTT
CDR3: CASSLLGQSNQPQHF

D: NA
V: TRBV20-1
J: TRBJ2-5
size: NA
DNA: TGCAGTACCTTACTAGGGGGGGCGCAGACCCAGTACTTC
CDR3: CSTLLGGAQTQYF

D: NA
V: TRBV27
J: TRBJ2-3
size: NA
DNA: TGTGCCAGCAGTTTATCGAAAGGGGTTAGCACAGATACGCAGTATTTT
CDR3: CASSLSKGVSTDTQYF

D: TRBD1
V: TRBV15
J: TRBJ2-2
size: few
DNA: TGTGCCACCAGCAAGGGACAGGGAGTTTTCCGGGAGCTGTTTTTT
CDR3: CATSKGQGVFRELFF

D: TRBD2
V: TRBV7-6
J: TRBJ2-2
size: few
DNA: TGTGCCAGCAGCTTAGTAACGGGAGGGAACACCGGGGAGCTGTTTTTT
CDR3: CASSLVTGGNTGELFF

D: NA
V: TRBV6-4
J: TRBJ2-5
size: few
DNA: TGTGCCAGCGAGCCTGTCCAAGAGACCCAGTACTTC
CDR3: CASEPVQETQYF

D: NA
V: TRBV7-2
J: TRBJ1-1
size: few
DNA: TGTGCCAGCAGCTTAGCGTGGGCGAACACTGAAGCTTTCTTT
CDR3: CASSLAWANTEAFF

D: TRBD2
V: TRBV7-2
J: TRBJ2-5
size: few
DNA: TGTGCCAGCAGCTTCGCGGGAGCTCCCCAAGAGACCCAGTACTTC
CDR3: CASSFAGAPQETQYF

D: NA
V: TRBV27
J: TRBJ1-5
size: NA
DNA: TGTGCCAGCAGCCTGCGGGCAGGGGTAGGAAATCAGCCCCAGCATTTT
CDR3: CASSLRAGVGNQPQHF

D: NA
V: TRBV5-1
J: TRBJ2-2
size: few
DNA: TGCGCCAGCAGCTTGGGCTCCTCGAACACCGGGGAGCTGTTTTTT
CDR3: CASSLGSSNTGELFF

D: TRBD1
V: TRBV19
J: TRBJ1-5
size: many
DNA: TGTGCCAGTTTAAAACAGGGGGCTAGCAATCAGCCCCAGCATTTT
CDR3: CASLKQGASNQPQHF

D: NA
V: TRBV3-1
J: TRBJ1-2
size: NA
DNA: TGTGCCAGCAGCCCCAAGTGGTGGGGCGGCGGCTACACCTTC
CDR3: CASSPKWWGGGYTF

D: NA
V: TRBV10-3
J: TRBJ2-7
size: NA
DNA: TGTGCCACTACCGACCGCGGGCAATCCTACGAGCAGTACTTC
CDR3: CATTDRGQSYEQYF

D: NA
V: TRBV2
J: TRBJ2-6
size: NA
DNA: TGTGCCAGCAGGGGCAGGGAAACTGGGGCCAACGTCCTGACTTTC
CDR3: CASRGRETGANVLTF

D: TRBD1
V: TRBV2
J: TRBJ2-5
size: NA
DNA: TGTGCCAGCGAGCTTATGACAGGGGCAGAGACCCAGTACTTC
CDR3: CASELMTGAETQYF

D: TRBD2
V: TRBV11-1
J: TRBJ2-3
size: NA
DNA: TGTGCCAGCAGCCCATACCTTGGACTAGCGGGGGGGCTTGACACAGATACGCAGTATTTT
CDR3: CASSPYLGLAGGLDTDTQYF

D: TRBD2
V: TRBV15
J: TRBJ2-7
size: few
DNA: TGTGCCACCAGCAAAACTAGCGGGGGAACCTCCTACGAGCAGTACTTC
CDR3: CATSKTSGGTSYEQYF

D: NA
V: TRBV20-1
J: TRBJ1-2
size: few
DNA: TGCAGTGCTAGATCCGGGACTCATAACTATGGCTACACCTTC
CDR3: CSARSGTHNYGYTF

D: TRBD1
V: TRBV5-6
J: TRBJ2-7
size: few
DNA: TGTGCCAGCAGCATTGGACCGGGACAGGTTTTGGACGAGCAGTACTTC
CDR3: CASSIGPGQVLDEQYF

D: NA
V: TRBV5-5
J: TRBJ1-1
size: few
DNA: TGTGCCAGCAGCCCCCAAGGTCGGGGTGACACTGAAGCTTTCTTT
CDR3: CASSPQGRGDTEAFF

D: TRBD1
V: TRBV20-1
J: TRBJ2-2
size: few
DNA: TGCAGTGCTAGAGATCTTAAAGGGGGCGCGAACACCGGGGAGCTGTTTTTT
CDR3: CSARDLKGGANTGELFF

D: TRBD1
V: TRBV24-1
J: TRBJ2-2
size: NA
DNA: TGTGCCACCAGTAGGACAGGGAGAACCGGGGAGCTGTTTTTT
CDR3: CATSRTGRTGELFF

D: NA
V: TRBV6-2/TRBV6-3
J: TRBJ2-1
size: few
DNA: TGTGCCAGCAGTTACTATAGAAACGGAGAGCAGTTCTTC
CDR3: CASSYYRNGEQFF

D: NA
V: TRBV5-1
J: TRBJ2-7
size: few
DNA: TGCGCCAGCAGGCCCTTCGAGGCGGCGGTGACTCCCGAGCAGTACTTC
CDR3: CASRPFEAAVTPEQYF

D: NA
V: TRBV5-6
J: TRBJ2-2
size: NA
DNA: TGTGCCAGCAGCTGGGGGTTCTCCGGGGAGCTGTTTTTT
CDR3: CASSWGFSGELFF

D: NA
V: TRBV7-8
J: TRBJ2-7
size: NA
DNA: TGTGCCAGCAGCTCAGACCCGGGGTCGTACGAGCAGTACTTC
CDR3: CASSSDPGSYEQYF

D: NA
V: TRBV5-1
J: TRBJ1-5
size: NA
DNA: TGCGCCAGCAGCTTGGATGGGGGGCTGAGTAGCAATCAGCCCCAGCATTTT
CDR3: CASSLDGGLSSNQPQHF

D: TRBD1
V: TRBV5-1
J: TRBJ1-2
size: NA
DNA: TGCGCCAGCAGCTCGCACCGGGGACAGGGGATATGGAATGGCTACACCTTC
CDR3: CASSSHRGQGIWNGYTF

D: TRBD2
V: TRBV12-3/TRBV12-4
J: TRBJ2-3
size: NA
DNA: TGTGCCAGCAGTGCCCGACTAGCGGGGCATTTCACAGATACGCAGTATTTT
CDR3: CASSARLAGHFTDTQYF

D: NA
V: TRBV7-6
J: TRBJ2-3
size: NA
DNA: TGTGCCAGCAGCTTAGCGGGGGGGCGTCCAGATACGCAGTATTTT
CDR3: CASSLAGGRPDTQYF

D: TRBD2
V: TRBV5-3
J: TRBJ2-1
size: once
DNA: TGTGCCAGAAGCTCGAGGACTAGCGGACACAATGAGCAGTTCTTC
CDR3: CARSSRTSGHNEQFF

D: NA
V: TRBV20-1
J: TRBJ2-3
size: many
DNA: TGCAGTGCTAGGGGGCCCTACACAGATACGCAGTATTTT
CDR3: CSARGPYTDTQYF

D: NA
V: TRBV6-5
J: TRBJ1-1
size: NA
DNA: TGTGCCAGCAGTTTACAAGCCTGGGATATGAACACTGAAGCTTTCTTT
CDR3: CASSLQAWDMNTEAFF

D: NA
V: TRBV10-3
J: TRBJ2-2
size: NA
DNA: TGTGCCATCAGCCCGTCAGGGCTCGCGAACACCGGGGAGCTGTTTTTT
CDR3: CAISPSGLANTGELFF

D: TRBD2
V: TRBV29-1
J: TRBJ2-1
size: few
DNA: TGCAGCGCCGCTCCTCCGGGGGGTAATTTCGACGTTTACAATGAGCAGTTCTTC
CDR3: CSAAPPGGNFDVYNEQFF

D: NA
V: TRBV20-1
J: TRBJ2-5
size: NA
DNA: TGCAGTGCTAGAGACCTCCGGGACTCCGGGCAAGAGACCCAGTACTTC
CDR3: CSARDLRDSGQETQYF